These 32 T cell receptor beta chains share one sample of origin, sequenced in a study of T cells in women clearing cervical HPV infection. The protocol was immunoSEQ multiplex PCR, while the TCRdb copy is restricted to in-frame clones and leaves out a portion. The sample is made up of approximately 35,000 clones, and the top ten hold less than 9.5% of it. Sequencing was carried out using blood buffy coat. The receptors were sampled from a woman aged 18 to 69 with a cervical HPV16 infection that either progressed to CIN3+ or cleared (not recorded which).

With respect to this clone: The read terminates 3 residues ahead of where the CDR3 ends, so the germline J gene completes it. This chain connects TRBV5-1 to TRBJ1-2; TRBD1 matches at 7 bases. V lost 4 bases and J lost 5; bases outside the gene matches: 17. CDR3 length: 17 amino acids. Germline V gives CDR1 SGHRS, CDR2 YFSETQ. The CDR3 DNA, read in part, is TGCGCCAGCAGCCATGCAGGGGGGCTTTTATCGGGGTATGGC. Its translation: CASSHAGGLLSGYG. In full, the CDR3 reads CASSHAGGLLSGYGYTF.

This chain's CDR3 is CASSSRLYNEQFF. The sequenced part of the CDR3 DNA is TGTGCCAGCAGTTCGCGACTCTACAATGAG. The chain couples TRBV13 to TRBJ2-1; D uncertain. The sequenced fragment ends 3 residues before the CDR3 boundary, so the rest is inferred from the germline J gene. Trimming took 6 bases from V and 3 from J, leaving 9 bases between them. Germline CDR1 and CDR2: PRHDT and FYEKMQ (reference sequence). This CDR3 has 13 residues.

As concerns this clone: A junction end diverges from the germline sequence, so it may reflect a read error. The CDR3 goes on 3 residues after the read ends, and that part is filled in from the germline J gene. The gene calls are TRBV7-2 and TRBJ2-3, with TRBD2 matching 11 bases. CDR1 and CDR2 from the germline V gene are SGHTA and FQGNSA. This CDR3 contains 13 residues. The sequenced part of the CDR3 DNA is TGTGCCAGCAGCATAGCGGGAGGGGAGACG. This encodes CASSIAGGET. The full-length CDR3 reads as CASSIAGGETQYF.

As concerns this clone: The read terminates 3 residues before the CDR3 end, so the remaining end is supplied by the germline J gene. This chain uses TRBV12-3 or TRBV12-4 with TRBJ2-7, with D possibly being TRBD2 (7 bases). Trimming stripped 7 bases from V and 3 bases from J, with 16 bases between. This CDR3 spans 14 amino acids. CDR3: CASTQTGGYYEQYF. CDR3 DNA, as far as it was read: TGTGCCAGCACCCAAACGGGGGGCTACTACGAG.

On this clone: The read gets to within 3 residues of the CDR3 end, and the germline J gene fills in the rest. This chain connects TRBV7-6 to TRBJ1-5, with TRBD1 matching over 9 bases. V shed 0 bases, J shed 7 bases, and the junction held 4 bases outside the gene matches. The germline V gene encodes CDR1 SGHVS and CDR2 FNYEAQ. The CDR3 is 15 amino acids. Partial CDR3 DNA: TGTGCCAGCAGCTTAGCAGGACAGGGGAGGCAGCCC. This encodes CASSLAGQGRQP. The entire CDR3 protein is CASSLAGQGRQPQHF. Looking up the rest from reference TRBV7-6 and TRBJ1-5 gives the full variable domain: GAGVSQSPRYKVTKRGQDVALRCDPISGHVSLYWYRQALGQGPEFLTYFNYEAQQDKSGLPNDRFSAERPEGSISTLTIQRTEQRDSAMYRCASSLAGQGRQPQHFGDGTRLSIL.

As for this clone: The read finishes 3 residues shy of the CDR3 end, and the germline J gene is used to complete it. V and J are TRBV19 and TRBJ2-6, with 10 bases matching TRBD1. The CDR3 extends over 18 amino acids. V gave up 6 bases and J gave up 4 bases; unmatched junction bases: 12. CDR1 is LNHDA, CDR2 SQIVND, per germline (reference sequence). CDR3 DNA, as far as it was read: TGTGCCAGTAGACTGGACAGGGGGAATCGGGACGGGGCCAACGTC. Its translation is CASRLDRGNRDGANV. The whole CDR3 protein reads CASRLDRGNRDGANVLTF.

Concerning this clone: The CDR3 extends 3 residues past the end of the read, so its final part is completed from the germline J gene. This rearrangement joins TRBV4-1 to TRBJ1-1; D gene uncertain. This CDR3 is 15 amino acids long. The V and J ends lost 0 bases and 0 bases respectively, with 8 bases between them. Germline V gives CDR1 MGHRA, CDR2 YSYEKL. The covered CDR3 bases are TGCGCCAGCAGCCAAGAACTCGGGGTGAACACTGAA. This translates into CASSQELGVNTE. The CDR3 reads in full as CASSQELGVNTEAFF.

About this clone itself: The read falls 3 residues short of the CDR3 end, and the missing part is taken from the germline J gene. V is TRBV20-1 and J is TRBJ1-6; 9 nucleotides align to TRBD1. Germline lookup yields CDR1 DFQATT and CDR2 SNEGSKA (reference sequence). After removal of 6 bases from V and 10 bases from J, the junction contained 16 bases not matched to a gene. The CDR3 runs to 16 residues. CDR3 DNA (partial): TGCAGTGCCCCGCCATATATGGGACAGGGTGGGTCACCC. Translation: CSAPPYMGQGGSP. The entire CDR3 is CSAPPYMGQGGSPLHF.

As regards this clone: The read falls 3 residues short of the CDR3 end, and the missing part is taken from the germline J gene. The chain has TRBV7-2 and TRBJ1-5, with a tentative D call TRBD1 (5 bases). V was shortened by 3 bases and J by 6 bases, with 12 bases between the two germline ends. CDR1 is SGHTA and CDR2 is FQGNSA in the germline V gene. CDR3 size: 14 residues. The covered CDR3 bases are TGTGCCAGCAGCTTTGGAGGGACTGGTCAGCCC. Amino acid sequence: CASSFGGTGQP. The entire CDR3 is CASSFGGTGQPQHF.

Comments on this clone: The CDR3 is cut off 3 residues early in the read; its end comes from the germline J gene. J is TRBJ1-2 and V is TRBV7-9, with D perhaps TRBD1 (6 bases). The CDR3 totals 13 residues. The V and J ends lost 3 bases and 6 bases respectively, with 11 bases between them. Germline CDR1 reads SEHNR; CDR2 reads FQNEAQ (reference sequence). The sequenced CDR3 bases are TGTGCCAGCAGCTTGGGGGACAAGGATGGC. This translates into CASSLGDKDG. From start to end, the CDR3 is CASSLGDKDGYTF.

Concerning this clone itself: The CDR3 end falls 3 residues outside the read, so it is completed with the germline J gene. The chain joins TRBV7-9 to TRBJ1-2; 8 bases agree with TRBD1. The V gene's germline CDR1 is SEHNR and CDR2 FQNEAQ (reference sequence). The CDR3 contains 13 residues. CDR3: CASSYQGAGDYTF. The sequenced CDR3 bases are TGTGCCAGCAGCTACCAGGGGGCGGGGGAC.

Regarding this clone: The observed sequence ends 3 residues before the CDR3 terminus, with the missing tail filled in from the germline J gene. The chain has TRBV7-2 and TRBJ2-7; 7 positions agree with TRBD1. V was pared by 7 bases and J by 1 base, with 7 bases of the junction left unmatched. Per the germline V gene, CDR1 is SGHTA and CDR2 is FQGNSA. The CDR3 sequence is 14 residues long. CDR3: CASKTETGSYEQYF. The CDR3 bases that were read are TGTGCCAGCAAGACGGAGACAGGGTCCTACGAG.

With regard to this clone: The read finishes 3 residues shy of the CDR3 end, and the germline J gene is used to complete it. The genes are TRBV19 and TRBJ1-1; D ambiguous. The CDR3 contains 13 residues. Germline CDR1 reads LNHDA; CDR2 reads SQIVND (reference sequence). The CDR3 bases that were read are TGTGCCAGTAGTAGTACAGCCATCACGGAA. Its protein is CASSSTAITE. The whole CDR3 sequence reads CASSSTAITEAFF.

Points on this clone: The read gets to within 3 residues of the CDR3 end, and the germline J gene fills in the rest. This sequence joins TRBV19 and TRBJ2-5; D is uncertain. The V and J ends lost 3 bases and 4 bases respectively, with 15 bases between them. Germline values: CDR1 LNHDA, CDR2 SQIVND (reference sequence). CDR3 length equals 15 residues. This CDR3 reads CASSMGSYALETQYF. The CDR3 bases that were read are TGTGCCAGTAGTATGGGCAGCTACGCTTTAGAGACC.

CDR3 DNA, as far as it was read: TGCGCCAGCAGCCAGGGTTGGCTAGCGGGGTCCCAAGAGACC. Protein sequence: CASSQGWLAGSQET. The whole CDR3 protein reads CASSQGWLAGSQETQYF. This rearrangement joins TRBV4-1 to TRBJ2-5; 9 positions match TRBD2. The read falls 3 residues short of the CDR3 end, and the missing part is taken from the germline J gene. The CDR3 consists of 17 residues. Germline CDR1 reads MGHRA; CDR2 reads YSYEKL. V shed 3 bases and J 1 base; nucleotides not matched to a gene: 9.

Regarding this clone: The read is 3 residues too short to cover the CDR3 end, so that end is filled in from the germline J gene. The rearrangement uses TRBV7-2 and TRBJ2-3; D not resolved. The germline CDR1 and CDR2 sequences are SGHTA and FQGNSA. The length of the CDR3 is 14 residues. Trimming stripped 3 bases from V and 3 bases from J, with 10 bases between. CDR3 DNA, as far as it was read: TGTGCCAGCAGCTTTTCTCGGTGGACAGATACG. Translated, it gives CASSFSRWTDT. The full-length CDR3 reads as CASSFSRWTDTQYF.

A note on this clone: The read falls 3 residues short of the CDR3 end, and the missing part is taken from the germline J gene. The chain recombines TRBV7-2 with TRBJ1-4; the D is unclear. From germline, CDR1 is SGHTA and CDR2 FQGNSA. This CDR3 has 15 amino acids. The CDR3 DNA, read in part, is TGTGCCAGCAGCTTAGTCGTGGACTACTGGGCCTCA. Amino acids: CASSLVVDYWAS. From start to end, the CDR3 is CASSLVVDYWASLFF.

As to this clone: The missing CDR3 end, 3 residues past where the read stops, is filled in from the germline J gene. The J gene is TRBJ1-1, the V gene TRBV18, with D possibly being TRBD1 (5 bases). Trimming left V 3 bases short and J 1 base short, with 6 bases between. The CDR3 is 13 amino acids. CDR1 is KGHSH and CDR2 is LQKENI in the germline V gene. CDR3 DNA, as far as it was read: TGTGCCAGCTCACCTACAGGGAACACTGAA. Amino acid sequence: CASSPTGNTE. The full CDR3 is CASSPTGNTEAFF.

Concerning this clone: The DNA ends 3 residues before the CDR3 does, and the rest of the CDR3 is filled in from the germline J gene. J is TRBJ1-2 and V is TRBV20-1; D call uncertain. CDR3 size: 12 residues. Germline V gene sequence: CDR1 DFQATT, CDR2 SNEGSKA (reference sequence). V was clipped by 4 bases and J by 1 base, with 7 bases between them. The chain's CDR3 is CSAKRVNYGYTF. CDR3 DNA, as far as it was read: TGCAGTGCTAAGCGTGTTAACTATGGC.

Concerning this clone: The CDR3 extends 3 residues past the end of the read, so its final part is completed from the germline J gene. V and J are TRBV13 and TRBJ1-4; 9 bases map to TRBD1. CDR1 PRHDT and CDR2 FYEKMQ come from the germline V gene (reference sequence). The CDR3 has 15 residues. The junction had 8 bases not matched to a gene; V was cut back by 5 bases and J by 7 bases. Here the CDR3 reads CASSVRQGGGEKLFF. Partial CDR3 DNA: TGTGCCAGCAGCGTACGACAGGGGGGAGGTGAAAAA.

About this clone: Read coverage stops 3 residues before the CDR3 terminus; the germline J gene supplies the remainder. The J gene is TRBJ1-4, the V gene TRBV5-4, with TRBD1 matching over 9 bases. The V segment lost 1 base and the J segment 8 bases; nucleotides outside the gene matches: 9. Germline assignment: CDR1 SGHNT and CDR2 YYREEE (reference sequence). CDR3 length equals 16 residues. The CDR3 sequence: CASSLSGTGLREKLFF. Partial CDR3 DNA: TGTGCCAGCAGCTTGTCCGGGACAGGGTTAAGGGAAAAA.

Notes on this clone: The read terminates 3 residues before the CDR3 end, so the remaining end is supplied by the germline J gene. The chain carries TRBV20-1 and TRBJ2-5; 7 positions match TRBD1. Germline CDR1 reads DFQATT; CDR2 reads SNEGSKA (reference sequence). The CDR3 is 15 residues long. V shed 0 bases and J 5 bases; nucleotides not matched to a gene: 9. The CDR3 reads CSARDRVRGSETQYF. The sequenced part of the CDR3 DNA is TGCAGTGCTAGAGATCGGGTCAGGGGGTCGGAGACC.

Notes on this clone: The read is 3 residues too short to cover the CDR3 end, so that end is filled in from the germline J gene. V gene TRBV6-2 or TRBV6-3 combines with J gene TRBJ2-3, with D perhaps TRBD1 (6 bases). The CDR3 is 17 amino acids. Per the germline V gene, CDR1 is MNHEY and CDR2 is SVGEGT. Incomplete CDR3 DNA: TGTGCCAGCAGTTGTGTCTCCGGGACACCTTGCAATCAGCCG. It specifies CASSCVSGTPCNQP. The CDR3 in full is CASSCVSGTPCNQPQYF.

Remarks on this clone: The sequence runs out 3 residues before the end of the CDR3; the remainder is reconstructed from the germline J gene. The chain recombines TRBV10-3 with TRBJ2-1; D possibly corresponds to TRBD1 (6 bases). Germline CDR1 is ENHRY and CDR2 is SYGVKD. Trimming stripped 6 bases from V and 1 base from J, with 13 bases between. The CDR3 spans 15 residues. The CDR3 sequence is CAIRDGQYSYNEQFF. The covered CDR3 bases are TGTGCCATCAGGGACGGACAGTATTCCTACAATGAG.

Comment on this clone: The CDR3 end lies 3 residues beyond the end of the read and is filled in from the germline J gene. The V gene is TRBV5-6, the J gene TRBJ1-4; 9 nucleotides line up with TRBD1. The CDR3 covers 15 residues. Germline V gene data show CDR1 as SGHDT and CDR2 as YYEEEE. V shed 4 bases, J shed 8 bases, and the junction held 9 bases outside the gene matches. The CDR3 spells CASSRGQGKSEKLFF. The sequenced CDR3 bases are TGTGCCAGCAGCAGGGGACAGGGAAAAAGCGAAAAA.

Remarks on this clone: The CDR3 end lies 3 residues beyond the end of the read and is filled in from the germline J gene. V is TRBV29-1 and J is TRBJ1-2; D might be TRBD1 (5 bases). The CDR3 totals 15 residues. Trimming removed 3 bases from V and 0 bases from J, with 14 bases in between. The germline V gene encodes CDR1 SQVTM and CDR2 ANQGSEA. Incomplete CDR3 DNA: TGCAGCGTTGATGCAGGGAGGCCCTCTAACTATGGC. Its translation: CSVDAGRPSNYG. The whole CDR3 is CSVDAGRPSNYGYTF.

Remarks on this clone: The read halts 3 residues ahead of the CDR3 end, with the missing end drawn from the germline J gene. J is TRBJ1-6 and V is TRBV12-5; TRBD1 might be the D (5 bases). Per germline, CDR1 LGHNT and CDR2 FRNRAP. V gave up 3 bases and J gave up 5 bases, with 11 bases separating them. This CDR3 has 15 amino acids. The CDR3 DNA, read in part, is TGTGCTAGTGGTTTCTGGCAGGGTGATAATTCACCC. It specifies CASGFWQGDNSP. The whole CDR3 protein reads CASGFWQGDNSPLHF.

CDR3 bases read: TGCAGTGCTCCACCGGGACTAGCCAACACAGATACG. This sequence encodes CSAPPGLANTDT. The CDR3 in full is CSAPPGLANTDTQYF. This chain connects TRBV20-1 to TRBJ2-3; 9 bases fit TRBD2. The read ends 3 residues early relative to the CDR3; the germline J gene fills the gap. With V trimmed by 5 bases and J by 2 bases, 8 bases remained unmatched. The CDR3 contains 15 residues. Germline CDR1 and CDR2: DFQATT and SNEGSKA (reference sequence).

About this clone itself: The CDR3 end is not reached by the read, which stops 3 residues before it; the germline J gene fills it in. The gene calls are TRBV20-1 and TRBJ2-3; 12 nucleotides align to TRBD1. V lost 5 bases to trimming and J lost 0 bases; unmatched junction nucleotides: 9. CDR1 and CDR2 from the germline V gene are DFQATT and SNEGSKA (reference sequence). The CDR3 consists of 17 residues. CDR3 bases read: TGCAGTGCTCCCGGGACAGGGGGCCTTGGTAGCACAGATACG. Translation gives CSAPGTGGLGSTDT. The CDR3 as a whole reads CSAPGTGGLGSTDTQYF.

Concerning this clone itself: Coverage ceases 3 residues before the CDR3 finishes, and the germline J gene fills in the end. The chain joins TRBV3-1 (or the pseudogene TRBV3-2) to TRBJ2-2; D tentatively fits TRBD1 or TRBD2 (7 bases each). From germline, CDR1 is LGHDT and CDR2 YNNKEL (reference sequence). The CDR3 has 18 residues. With 1 base removed from V and 2 bases from J, the gap between germline ends came to 17 bases. CDR3 sequence reads: CASSQVYDREGNTGELFF. The covered CDR3 bases are TGTGCCAGCAGCCAAGTTTACGACAGGGAGGGTAACACCGGGGAG.

Here the CDR3 reads CSARDREELMRTEAFF. The CDR3 bases that were read are TGCAGTGCCAGGGACAGGGAGGAGTTGATGAGGACTGAA. The chain is built from TRBV20-1 and TRBJ1-1, with TRBD1 matching 9 bases. The DNA ends 3 residues before the CDR3 does, and the rest of the CDR3 is filled in from the germline J gene. The V and J ends lost 6 bases and 5 bases, in that order; junction bases with no gene match: 16. The length of the CDR3 is 16 residues. From germline, CDR1 is DFQATT and CDR2 SNEGSKA (reference sequence).

In the case of this clone: The read ends 3 residues early relative to the CDR3; the germline J gene fills the gap. This sequence joins TRBV5-5 and TRBJ1-2, with D possibly matching TRBD1 (5 bases). V was clipped by 4 bases and J by 7 bases, with 17 bases between them. The germline V gene has CDR1 SGHKS and CDR2 YYEKEE (reference sequence). The CDR3 has 14 amino acids. The CDR3 sequence: CASSMSDTPFGYTF. The covered CDR3 bases are TGTGCCAGCAGCATGTCGGACACGCCTTTTGGC.